This is a list of T cell receptor beta chains from one sample in a study of beta chain features in type 1 diabetes. TCRdb's table, derived via immunoSEQ multiplex PCR, lists solely in-frame clones and lacks some. The data show about 340,000 clones, approximately 15% seen once. The sample taken for sequencing was naive CD4+ T cells from blood. These TCRs come from a woman aged 18-29 years with type 1 diabetes. Both conserved end residues are part of each CDR3. A D gene is named only where the DNA matches it firmly. The size entry is marked missing in some rows and otherwise reads once, few, many or a size class.

CDR3aa: CASIPGQGLVKGEKLFF
CDR3nt: TGTGCCAGTATCCCGGGACAGGGACTTGTTAAAGGAGAAAAACTGTTTTTT
abundance: few
v_gene: TRBV19
j_gene: TRBJ1-4
d_gene: TRBD1

CDR3aa: CSVDQGSTDTQYF
CDR3nt: TGCAGCGTTGACCAGGGAAGCACAGATACGCAGTATTTT
abundance: -
v_gene: TRBV29-1
j_gene: TRBJ2-3
d_gene: -

CDR3aa: CASSWTATDTQYF
CDR3nt: TGTGCCAGCAGCTGGACTGCCACAGATACGCAGTATTTT
abundance: -
v_gene: TRBV7-3
j_gene: TRBJ2-3
d_gene: -

CDR3aa: CASSPRLGTYNEQFF
CDR3nt: TGCGCCAGCAGCCCTAGACTAGGGACCTACAATGAGCAGTTCTTC
abundance: few
v_gene: TRBV5-1
j_gene: TRBJ2-1
d_gene: -

CDR3aa: CASRPTGGWGYGYTF
CDR3nt: TGTGCCAGCAGGCCTACAGGGGGATGGGGCTATGGCTACACCTTC
abundance: few
v_gene: TRBV27
j_gene: TRBJ1-2
d_gene: TRBD1

CDR3aa: CASSPGRTGAFF
CDR3nt: TGTGCCAGCTCACCGGGGCGAACAGGAGCTTTCTTT
abundance: few
v_gene: TRBV18
j_gene: TRBJ1-1
d_gene: -

CDR3aa: CASGAGQTSNQPQHF
CDR3nt: TGTGCTAGTGGGGCGGGACAGACGAGCAATCAGCCCCAGCATTTT
abundance: few
v_gene: TRBV12-5
j_gene: TRBJ1-5
d_gene: TRBD1

CDR3aa: CASSTLGQGQGEQYF
CDR3nt: TGTGCCAGCAGTACACTAGGACAGGGTCAGGGCGAGCAGTACTTC
abundance: -
v_gene: TRBV28
j_gene: TRBJ2-7
d_gene: TRBD1

CDR3aa: CASGGNTDTQYF
CDR3nt: TGTGCCAGCGGGGGGAACACAGATACGCAGTATTTT
abundance: few
v_gene: TRBV7-9
j_gene: TRBJ2-3
d_gene: -

CDR3aa: CASSPGGVGGYTF
CDR3nt: TGTGCCAGCAGCCCCGGGGGGGTAGGTGGCTACACCTTC
abundance: few
v_gene: TRBV4-2
j_gene: TRBJ1-2
d_gene: -

CDR3aa: CASSPTSGGTGELFF
CDR3nt: TGCGCCAGCAGCCCCACTAGCGGGGGCACCGGGGAGCTGTTTTTT
abundance: few
v_gene: TRBV4-3
j_gene: TRBJ2-2
d_gene: TRBD2

CDR3aa: CATQKYSGISEQFF
CDR3nt: TGTGCCACACAGAAGTATAGCGGGATTAGTGAGCAGTTCTTC
abundance: -
v_gene: TRBV6-5
j_gene: TRBJ2-1
d_gene: TRBD2

CDR3aa: CASSFPMTSPEQFF
CDR3nt: TGTGCCAGCAGCTTCCCAATGACTAGCCCTGAGCAGTTCTTC
abundance: few
v_gene: TRBV11-2
j_gene: TRBJ2-1
d_gene: TRBD2